Listed below are T cell receptor beta chains from one sample, sequenced in a study of blood T cell repertoires in COVID-19. The data were produced by immunoSEQ multiplex PCR, yet TCRdb's version contains in-frame clones alone and is incomplete. The sample includes some 160,000 clones, 76% of them seen just once. Sequenced: peripheral blood. Every receptor here comes from a man aged 60 to 69 with acute or convalescent COVID-19. The CDR3 runs from the conserved cysteine through the conserved F or W. D genes are given only for firm matches.

d_call j_call v_call cdr3_aa
NA TRBJ2-1 TRBV6-5 CASGDSNEQFF
NA TRBJ1-2 TRBV7-8 CASSLGRQYYGYTF
TRBD1 TRBJ2-7 TRBV7-6 CASSFYEGQGADEQYF
TRBD2 TRBJ2-3 TRBV7-6 CASSRLAGGRTDTQYF
TRBD1 TRBJ2-1 TRBV28 CASGPLQGADEQFF
TRBD1 TRBJ2-7 TRBV6-1 CASSEAGDRGTYEQYF
NA TRBJ2-3 TRBV5-1 CASTSGRDPYDTQYF
NA TRBJ1-5 TRBV21-1 CASSPRQVNQPQHF
NA TRBJ1-1 TRBV5-1 CASRPSWTSGSEAFF
NA TRBJ2-1 TRBV6-2/TRBV6-3 CASSYSLVYSYNEQFF
TRBD1 TRBJ2-3 TRBV24-1 CATSDPGTGADTQYF
TRBD1 TRBJ1-2 TRBV19 CASSRRTGNDYGYTF
TRBD1 TRBJ1-3 TRBV7-9 CASSLTGGGGNTIYF
NA TRBJ2-7 TRBV13 CASSSSHRDYEQYF
TRBD1 TRBJ2-2 TRBV5-1 CASSLIQGHTGELFF
TRBD2 TRBJ2-1 TRBV5-1 CASSSGLGYNEQFF
TRBD2 TRBJ2-3 TRBV3-1/TRBV3-2 CASSPGTSRLSTDTQYF
TRBD1 TRBJ2-7 TRBV2 CASRGTGLGGEQYF
NA TRBJ2-1 TRBV27 CASSLWLEGEQFF
TRBD2 TRBJ2-5 TRBV5-6 CASSLGLGLAGSSKETQYF
TRBD1 TRBJ1-1 TRBV11-2 CASRKNRGENTEAFF
NA TRBJ2-7 TRBV30 CAWSYDWSGNEQYF
TRBD1 TRBJ2-7 TRBV5-1 CASSLKQGPTYEQYF
NA TRBJ2-1 TRBV23-1 CASKGDSSYNEQFF
TRBD1 TRBJ1-1 TRBV6-5 CASTRQGFDTEAFF
NA TRBJ1-1 TRBV9 CASSPQVGNTEAFF
TRBD1 TRBJ1-5 TRBV27 CASSPTGGNQPQHF
NA TRBJ2-1 TRBV30 CAWTRLGNEQFF
TRBD1 TRBJ2-2 TRBV27 CASRRFIGQGNTGELFF
TRBD1 TRBJ1-6 TRBV3-1/TRBV3-2 CASSQWDSDNSPLHF
NA TRBJ2-5 TRBV5-1 CASSLTGPQETQYF
NA TRBJ2-2 TRBV6-1 CASSELRGGSSTGELFF
NA TRBJ1-1 TRBV6-1 CASSESPGLSTEAFF
NA TRBJ2-1 TRBV5-1 CASRDSYNEQFF
TRBD1 TRBJ1-2 TRBV28 CASSLDQGVDGYTF
NA TRBJ2-2 TRBV7-8 CASSPQVAGELFF
NA TRBJ2-3 TRBV29-1 CSVEELGAGTDTQYF
NA TRBJ2-7 TRBV11-2 CASSRLETYEQYF
TRBD1 TRBJ1-1 TRBV28 CASSPTSAGGHTEAFF
NA TRBJ1-2 TRBV29-1 CSVEAVNYGYTF
NA TRBJ2-5 TRBV14 CASSQVRLGRQETQYF
TRBD2 TRBJ2-1 TRBV28 CASRVGTSGRAYNEQFF
NA TRBJ1-2 TRBV7-9 CASSLDNRSHGYTF
TRBD2 TRBJ2-1 TRBV5-4 CASSSGTSFYNEQFF
NA TRBJ1-2 TRBV15 CATSRGGVGWSGYTF
NA TRBJ2-2 TRBV27 CATSIRGGDPGELFF
NA TRBJ2-5 TRBV19 CASSESGQAGKETQYF
NA TRBJ1-2 TRBV29-1 CSVEFAEYYGYTF
TRBD1 TRBJ1-4 TRBV29-1 CSVGTGGAGEKLFF